This passage covers 19 T cell receptor beta chains from one sample sequenced in a study of T cell responses to AZD1222 COVID-19 vaccine. Generated by immunoSEQ multiplex PCR, the TCRdb table keeps only in-frame clones and is missing some. The sample has about 120,000 clones; about 86% are singletons. This specimen was peripheral blood, taken 28 days after the second AZD1222 dose. These receptors were collected from an adult who received the AZD1222 COVID-19 vaccine.

V gene TRBV5-1 combines with J gene TRBJ2-3; D gene uncertain. This CDR3 is 13 amino acids long. CDR1 SGHRS and CDR2 YFSETQ come from the germline V gene. With 4 bases removed from V and 3 bases from J, the gap between germline ends came to 9 bases. CDR3: CASSPEVTDTQYF. The CDR3 nucleotides are TGCGCCAGCAGCCCCGAGGTTACAGATACGCAGTATTTT.

The chain joins TRBV6-6 to TRBJ1-4; TRBD1 matches 8 bases. Germline V gene sequence: CDR1 MNHNY, CDR2 SVGAGI (reference sequence). With V trimmed by 6 bases and J by 8 bases, 5 bases remained unmatched. The CDR3 is made up of 13 amino acids. This CDR3 is CASRPDRGEKLFF. DNA of the CDR3: TGTGCCAGCAGGCCCGACAGGGGCGAAAAACTGTTTTTT.

The genes are TRBV14 and TRBJ1-6, with D unclear. CDR1 SGHDN and CDR2 FVKESK come from the germline V gene. This CDR3 spans 13 amino acids. Trimming cost V 5 bases and J 10 bases, with 12 bases left between them. CDR3 bases: TGTGCCAGCAGCTCTCTGGGGAGCTCACCCCTCCACTTT. It encodes CASSSLGSSPLHF. The variable domain in full, with the rest retrieved from reference TRBV14 and TRBJ1-6, is EAGVTQFPSHSVIEKGQTVTLRCDPISGHDNLYWYRRVMGKEIKFLLHFVKESKQDESGMPNNRFLAERTGGTYSTLKVQPAELEDSGVYFCASSSLGSSPLHFGNGTRLTVT.

The chain joins TRBV29-1 to TRBJ2-1, with 11 bases identical to TRBD2. The germline V gene encodes CDR1 SQVTM and CDR2 ANQGSEA. Germline trimming cut 4 bases from V and 1 base from J; bases unmatched to any gene: 6. This CDR3 spans 16 amino acids. The CDR3 sequence is CSVVRLAGGSYNEQFF. CDR3 sequence (DNA): TGCAGCGTTGTCCGTCTAGCGGGGGGATCCTACAATGAGCAGTTCTTC.

The V gene is TRBV7-6, the J gene TRBJ2-7, with D possibly being TRBD1 (6 bases). The V end lost 3 bases, the J end lost 5 bases, and 17 bases lay between the germline ends. The germline CDR1 and CDR2 sequences are SGHVS and FNYEAQ. The CDR3 runs to 15 residues. This CDR3 reads CASSFLLTGNDEQYF. The CDR3 bases are TGTGCCAGCAGCTTTCTATTGACAGGTAACGACGAGCAGTACTTC. The entire variable domain, with the rest obtained from reference TRBV7-6 and TRBJ2-7, is as follows: GAGVSQSPRYKVTKRGQDVALRCDPISGHVSLYWYRQALGQGPEFLTYFNYEAQQDKSGLPNDRFSAERPEGSISTLTIQRTEQRDSAMYRCASSFLLTGNDEQYFGPGTRLTVT.

The DNA for the CDR3 is TGTGCCAGCAGTAAGTGGACAGCCGCGGGGTACTTC. Its translation: CASSKWTAAGYF. This chain joins TRBV6-5 and TRBJ2-7, with a weak D call TRBD1 (6 bases). CDR1 and CDR2 from the germline V gene are MNHEY and SVGAGI. The CDR3 spans 12 residues. Trimming took off 5 bases at V and 12 bases at J, with 17 bases between the two ends.

There are a few counts of this clone. The V and J genes are TRBV7-8 and TRBJ2-2, with TRBD1 matching 9 bases. Germline V gene lookup returns CDR1 SGHVS and CDR2 FQNEAQ. V was clipped by 5 bases and J by 2 bases; unmatched bases: 9. This CDR3 has 17 amino acids. Written as DNA, the CDR3 is TGTGCCAGCAGCCTTTCGCGGGGACAGGGTAACACCGGGGAGCTGTTTTTT. This gives the protein CASSLSRGQGNTGELFF.

V gene TRBV7-8 combines with J gene TRBJ1-5, with 9 bases that match TRBD1. J was trimmed by 6 bases and V by 5 bases; bases with no gene match: 8. The germline V gene encodes CDR1 SGHVS and CDR2 FQNEAQ. The CDR3 has 15 residues. The CDR3 DNA reads TGTGCCAGCAGCACCCACAGGGGGCCAAGTCAGCCCCAGCATTTT. Translation gives CASSTHRGPSQPQHF.

The chain recombines TRBV7-2 with TRBJ2-1; 11 positions match TRBD2. CDR3 length: 15 residues. Germline V gene lookup returns CDR1 SGHTA and CDR2 FQGNSA. The ends lost 4 bases at V and 6 bases at J; junction bases unmatched: 5. CDR3 residues: CASSSLAGGGNEQFF. DNA of the CDR3: TGTGCCAGCAGCTCTCTAGCGGGGGGTGGCAATGAGCAGTTCTTC.

The gene calls are TRBV27 and TRBJ1-3, with D possibly being TRBD1 (5 bases). The ends were cut back, 3 bases at V and 0 bases at J, with 30 bases in the middle. CDR3 length: 22 amino acids. Germline V gives CDR1 MNHEY, CDR2 SMNVEV (reference sequence). CDR3 DNA: TGTGCCAGCAGTTTCTCCAACAAAACCCAAGAGGGGTTCAGGGTCTCTGGAAACACCATATATTTT. Its translation: CASSFSNKTQEGFRVSGNTIYF.

CDR3 sequence: CASKIGSYNEQFF. The DNA for the CDR3 is TGTGCCAGTAAGATAGGATCCTACAATGAGCAGTTCTTC. The chain combines TRBV19 with TRBJ2-1; no firm D call. Germline CDR1 reads LNHDA; CDR2 reads SQIVND (reference sequence). The CDR3 has 13 residues. V was trimmed by 7 bases and J by 1 base, leaving 8 bases between them.

The V call is TRBV5-1, the J call TRBJ2-2, with D uncertain. V was trimmed by 3 bases and J by 4 bases, leaving 13 bases between them. The germline CDR1 and CDR2 sequences are SGHRS and YFSETQ. The CDR3 is made up of 15 amino acids. The CDR3 sequence is CASSSLNGFTGELFF. The DNA for the CDR3 is TGCGCCAGCAGCTCCCTAAATGGGTTCACCGGGGAGCTGTTTTTT. Looking up the rest from reference TRBV5-1 and TRBJ2-2 gives the full variable domain: KAGVTQTPRYLIKTRGQQVTLSCSPISGHRSVSWYQQTPGQGLQFLFEYFSETQRNKGNFPGRFSGRQFSNSRSEMNVSTLELGDSALYLCASSSLNGFTGELFFGEGSRLTVL.

In DNA form, the CDR3 reads TGTGCCACCTCAGGGACAGGGATATTTGGGTATGGCTACACCTTC. Translation gives CATSGTGIFGYGYTF. The chain is built from TRBV6-5 and TRBJ1-2, with 9 bases that match TRBD1. This CDR3 is built from 15 residues. V trimming: 10 bases; J trimming: 5 bases; junction bases outside the gene matches: 14. From germline, CDR1 is MNHEY and CDR2 SVGAGI.

The chain links TRBV18 to TRBJ2-1; tentative D call: TRBD1 (6 bases). The V gene's germline CDR1 is KGHSH and CDR2 LQKENI. Trimming shortened V by 2 bases and J by 5 bases, and 10 bases separated the two germline ends. The CDR3 runs to 14 residues. The chain's CDR3 is CASSPDRKNNEQFF. In DNA form, the CDR3 reads TGTGCCAGCTCACCAGACAGGAAAAACAATGAGCAGTTCTTC. Looking up the rest from reference TRBV18 and TRBJ2-1 gives the full variable domain: NAGVMQNPRHLVRRRGQEARLRCSPMKGHSHVYWYRQLPEEGLKFMVYLQKENIIDESGMPKERFSAEFPKEGPSILRIQQVVRGDSAAYFCASSPDRKNNEQFFGPGTRLTVL.

The rearrangement uses TRBV12-3 or TRBV12-4 and TRBJ2-1; D tentatively fits TRBD1 or TRBD2 (5 bases each). The CDR3 is made up of 13 amino acids. V was shortened by 7 bases and J by 9 bases, with 16 bases between the two germline ends. The DNA of the CDR3 is TGTGCCAGCAATCGCGAGGGGTTGGGTGAGCAGTTCTTC. Protein sequence: CASNREGLGEQFF.

V and J are TRBV3-1 (or the pseudogene TRBV3-2) and TRBJ2-5; perhaps TRBD1 as D (5 bases). The CDR3 runs 14 residues. V lost 6 bases to trimming and J lost 2 bases, with 13 bases between them. Germline V gene data show CDR1 as LGHDT and CDR2 as YNNKEL (reference sequence). The CDR3 loop is CASRPDRRQETQYF. The CDR3 nucleotides are TGTGCCAGCAGACCCGACAGAAGACAAGAGACCCAGTACTTC.

The chain links TRBV6-5 to TRBJ1-5, with D maybe TRBD1 (6 bases). Trimming pared 5 bases from V and 6 bases from J, leaving 14 bases between. In germline, CDR1 is MNHEY, CDR2 SVGAGI. This CDR3 has 14 amino acids. CDR3 in amino acids: CASSTPGESQPQHF. CDR3 DNA: TGTGCCAGCAGTACTCCAGGGGAGAGTCAGCCCCAGCATTTT.

This chain links TRBV7-2 with TRBJ2-5; TRBD1 agrees at 11 bases. The length of the CDR3 is 13 residues. Germline V gene lookup returns CDR1 SGHTA and CDR2 FQGNSA. V shed 1 base and J 9 bases; nucleotides not matched to a gene: 1. The CDR3 DNA sequence: TGTGCCAGCAGCTTAGGGACAGGGGGCGCCCAGTACTTC. It translates to CASSLGTGGAQYF.

A remark on this clone: Its ends do not fully match the called genes, so a read error is possible. The J gene is TRBJ2-5, the V gene TRBV7-7; 11 bases match TRBD2. CDR1 and CDR2 (germline): SSHAT, FNYEAQ (reference sequence). CDR3 size: 15 residues. The CDR3 protein is CASSIAGGQGETQYF. The DNA for the CDR3 is TGTGCTAGCAGCATAGCGGGGGGGCAGGGAGAGACCCAGTACTTC.